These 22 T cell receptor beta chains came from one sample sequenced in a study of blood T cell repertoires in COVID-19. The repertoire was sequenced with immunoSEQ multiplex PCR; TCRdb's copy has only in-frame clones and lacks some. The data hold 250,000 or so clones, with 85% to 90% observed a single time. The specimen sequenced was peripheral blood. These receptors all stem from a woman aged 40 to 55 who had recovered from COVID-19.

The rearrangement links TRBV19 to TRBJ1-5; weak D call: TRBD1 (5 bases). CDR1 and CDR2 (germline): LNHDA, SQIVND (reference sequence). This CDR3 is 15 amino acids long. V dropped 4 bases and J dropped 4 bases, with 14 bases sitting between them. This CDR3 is CASSRRGAGNQPQHF. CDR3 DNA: TGTGCCAGTAGTAGGAGGGGCGCAGGAAATCAGCCCCAGCATTTT.

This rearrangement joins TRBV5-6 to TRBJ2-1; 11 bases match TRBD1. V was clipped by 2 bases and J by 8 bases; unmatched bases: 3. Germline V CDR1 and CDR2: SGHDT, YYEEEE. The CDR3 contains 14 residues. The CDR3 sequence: CASSFGQGAYEQFF. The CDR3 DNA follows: TGTGCCAGCAGCTTCGGACAGGGGGCGTATGAGCAGTTCTTC.

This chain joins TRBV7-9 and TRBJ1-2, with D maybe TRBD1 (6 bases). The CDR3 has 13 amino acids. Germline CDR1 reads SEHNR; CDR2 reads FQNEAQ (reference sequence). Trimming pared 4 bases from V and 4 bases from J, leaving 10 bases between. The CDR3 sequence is CASSYTGLYGYTF. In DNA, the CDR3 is TGTGCCAGCAGCTATACAGGGCTCTATGGCTACACCTTC.

In DNA form, the CDR3 reads TGTGCCAGCAGCTCCGGGACTAGCGGGGGGGGAGTCAGGACCGGGGAGCTGTTTTTT. This sequence encodes CASSSGTSGGGVRTGELFF. J is TRBJ2-2 and V is TRBV5-5, with 16 positions matching TRBD2. CDR1 and CDR2 (germline): SGHKS, YYEKEE (reference sequence). Trimming cost V 3 bases and J 5 bases; bases outside gene matches: 10. The CDR3 runs to 19 residues.

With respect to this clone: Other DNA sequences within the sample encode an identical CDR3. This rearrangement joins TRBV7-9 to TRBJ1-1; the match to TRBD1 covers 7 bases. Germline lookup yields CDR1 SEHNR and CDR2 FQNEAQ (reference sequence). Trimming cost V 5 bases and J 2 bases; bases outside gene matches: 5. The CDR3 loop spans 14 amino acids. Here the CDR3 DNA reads TGTGCCAGCAGCCTAGGGACAGCCAACACTGAAGCTTTCTTT. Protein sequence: CASSLGTANTEAFF.

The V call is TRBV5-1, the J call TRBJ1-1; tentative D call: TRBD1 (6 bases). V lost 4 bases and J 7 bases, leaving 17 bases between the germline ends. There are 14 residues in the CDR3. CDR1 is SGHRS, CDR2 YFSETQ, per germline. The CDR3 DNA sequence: TGCGCCAGCAGCCGGGACAATCCTCTTCTTGAAGCTTTCTTT. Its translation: CASSRDNPLLEAFF.

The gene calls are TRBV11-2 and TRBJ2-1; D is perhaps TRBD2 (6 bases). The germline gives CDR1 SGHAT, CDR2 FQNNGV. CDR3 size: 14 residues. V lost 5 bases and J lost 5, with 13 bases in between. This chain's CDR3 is CASSPRLGNNEQFF. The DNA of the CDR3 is TGTGCCAGCAGCCCTCGACTAGGGAACAATGAGCAGTTCTTC. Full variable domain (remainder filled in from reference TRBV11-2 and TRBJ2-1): EAGVAQSPRYKIIEKRQSVAFWCNPISGHATLYWYQQILGQGPKLLIQFQNNGVVDDSQLPKDRFSAERLKGVDSTLKIQPAKLEDSAVYLCASSPRLGNNEQFFGPGTRLTVL.

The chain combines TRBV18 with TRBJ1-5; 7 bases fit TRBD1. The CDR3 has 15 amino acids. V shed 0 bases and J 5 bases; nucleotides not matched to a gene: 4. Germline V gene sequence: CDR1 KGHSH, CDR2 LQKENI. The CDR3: CASSPPWDRDQPQHF. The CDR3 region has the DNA TGTGCCAGCTCACCACCTTGGGACAGAGATCAGCCCCAGCATTTT.

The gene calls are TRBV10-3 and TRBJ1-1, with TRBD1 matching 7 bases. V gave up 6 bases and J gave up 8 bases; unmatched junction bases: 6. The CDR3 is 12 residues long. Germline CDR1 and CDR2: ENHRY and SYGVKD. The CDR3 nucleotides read TGTGCCATCAGGGGGGACAGCTGGGAAGCTTTCTTT. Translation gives CAIRGDSWEAFF.

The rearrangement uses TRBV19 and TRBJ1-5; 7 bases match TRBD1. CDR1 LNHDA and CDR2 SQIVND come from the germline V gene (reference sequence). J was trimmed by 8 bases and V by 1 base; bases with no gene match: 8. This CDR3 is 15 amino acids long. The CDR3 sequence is CASSIGGGREKPQHF. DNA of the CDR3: TGTGCCAGTAGTATAGGAGGGGGCCGCGAGAAGCCCCAGCATTTT.

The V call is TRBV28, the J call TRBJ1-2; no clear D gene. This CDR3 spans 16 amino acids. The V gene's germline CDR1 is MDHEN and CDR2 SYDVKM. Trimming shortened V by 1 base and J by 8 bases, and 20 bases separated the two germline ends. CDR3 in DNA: TGTGCCAGCAGTTTATTCCCGTGGCAGGATAGTCAAGGCTACACCTTC. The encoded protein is CASSLFPWQDSQGYTF.

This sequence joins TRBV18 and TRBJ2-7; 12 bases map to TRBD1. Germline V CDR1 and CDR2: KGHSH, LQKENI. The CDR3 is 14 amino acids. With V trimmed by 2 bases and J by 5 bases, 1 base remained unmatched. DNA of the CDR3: TGTGCCAGCTCACCAGGGACAGGGGGCGACGAGCAGTACTTC. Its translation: CASSPGTGGDEQYF. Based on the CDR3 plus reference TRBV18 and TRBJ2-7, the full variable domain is NAGVMQNPRHLVRRRGQEARLRCSPMKGHSHVYWYRQLPEEGLKFMVYLQKENIIDESGMPKERFSAEFPKEGPSILRIQQVVRGDSAAYFCASSPGTGGDEQYFGPGTRLTVT.

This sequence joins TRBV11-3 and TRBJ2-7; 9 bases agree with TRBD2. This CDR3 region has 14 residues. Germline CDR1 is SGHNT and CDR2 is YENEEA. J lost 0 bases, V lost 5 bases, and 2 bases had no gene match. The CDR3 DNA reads TGTGCCAGCAGCCTTAGCGGGAGCTCCTACGAGCAGTACGTC. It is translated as CASSLSGSSYEQYV.

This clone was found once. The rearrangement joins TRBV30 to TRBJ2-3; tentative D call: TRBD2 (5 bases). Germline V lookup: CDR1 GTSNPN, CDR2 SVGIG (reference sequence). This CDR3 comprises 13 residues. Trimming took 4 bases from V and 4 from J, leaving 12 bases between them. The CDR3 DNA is TGTGCCTGGAACTGGAGGTCCCCAGATACGCAGTATTTT. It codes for CAWNWRSPDTQYF.

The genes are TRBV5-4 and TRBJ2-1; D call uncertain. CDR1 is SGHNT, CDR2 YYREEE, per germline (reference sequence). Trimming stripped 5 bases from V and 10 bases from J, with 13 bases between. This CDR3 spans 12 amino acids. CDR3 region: CASRLPSREQFF. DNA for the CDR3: TGTGCCAGCAGGCTGCCGTCCCGGGAGCAGTTCTTC.

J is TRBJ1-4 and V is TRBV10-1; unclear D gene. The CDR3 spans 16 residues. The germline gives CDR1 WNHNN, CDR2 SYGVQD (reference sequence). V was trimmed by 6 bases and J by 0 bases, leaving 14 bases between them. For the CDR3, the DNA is TGCGCCAGCAGGGAGACAAATTATGCAACTAATGAAAAACTGTTTTTT. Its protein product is CASRETNYATNEKLFF.

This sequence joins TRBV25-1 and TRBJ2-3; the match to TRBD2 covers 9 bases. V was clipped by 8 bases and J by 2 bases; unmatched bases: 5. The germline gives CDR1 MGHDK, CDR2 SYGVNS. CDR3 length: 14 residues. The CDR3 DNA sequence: TGTGCCAGCCAGCTAGCGGGGACCACAGATACGCAGTATTTT. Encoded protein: CASQLAGTTDTQYF.

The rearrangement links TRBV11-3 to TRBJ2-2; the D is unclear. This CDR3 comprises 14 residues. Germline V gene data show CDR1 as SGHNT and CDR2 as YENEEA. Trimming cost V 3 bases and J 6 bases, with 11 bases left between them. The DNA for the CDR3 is TGTGCCAGCAGCTTCCGACCTGCGGCCGGGGAGCTGTTTTTT. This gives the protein CASSFRPAAGELFF.

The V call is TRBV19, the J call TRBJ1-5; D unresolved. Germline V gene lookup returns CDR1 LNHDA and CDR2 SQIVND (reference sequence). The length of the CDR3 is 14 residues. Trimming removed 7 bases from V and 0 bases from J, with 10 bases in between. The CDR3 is CASTPDTSNQPQHF. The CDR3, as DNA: TGTGCCAGTACCCCTGACACTAGCAATCAGCCCCAGCATTTT.

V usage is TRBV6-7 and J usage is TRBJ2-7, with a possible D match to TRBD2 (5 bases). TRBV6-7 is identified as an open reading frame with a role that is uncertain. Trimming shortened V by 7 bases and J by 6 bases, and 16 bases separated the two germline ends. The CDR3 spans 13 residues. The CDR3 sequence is CASNRDEAPEQYV. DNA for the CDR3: TGTGCCAGCAACCGGGATGAGGCTCCCGAGCAGTACGTC.

CDR3 sequence reads: CAWSALAGATDTQYF. The CDR3, as DNA: TGTGCCTGGAGTGCACTAGCGGGAGCAACAGATACGCAGTATTTT. V usage is TRBV30 and J usage is TRBJ2-3; 11 nucleotides match TRBD2. Losses at the gene ends were 1 base for V and 3 bases for J; bases not matched to a gene: 3. The CDR3 has 15 amino acids. CDR1 is GTSNPN and CDR2 is SVGIG in the germline V gene (reference sequence).

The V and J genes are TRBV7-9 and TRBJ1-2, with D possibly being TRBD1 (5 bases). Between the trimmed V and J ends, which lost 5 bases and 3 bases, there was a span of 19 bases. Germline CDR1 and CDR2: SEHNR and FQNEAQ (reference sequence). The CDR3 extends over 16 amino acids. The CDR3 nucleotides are TGTGCCAGCAGCCCAATTTTCTTTACACAGGACTATGGCTACACCTTC. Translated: CASSPIFFTQDYGYTF.